The T cell receptor beta chain described here comes from a study of shared clonotypes between healthy human individuals. TCRdb keeps only in-frame clones here, not all; method: immunoSEQ multiplex PCR. Here the sample spans under 850,000 clones, 72% being singletons. V lost 4 bases, J lost 8 bases, and 15 bases lay in between. This CDR3 is 14 amino acids long. Germline assignment: CDR1 SGHAT and CDR2 FQNNGV. The chain links TRBV11-2 to TRBJ1-5; D is perhaps TRBD1 (5 bases). The TCR comes from a woman in her 30s in good health. Sequenced material: memory CD4+ T cells sorted from blood. This sample's subset: CD45RA-negative fraction. In DNA form, the CDR3 reads TGTGCCAGCAGCTCGGGACCGCTTAGAGAGCCCCAGCATTTT. This gives the protein CASSSGPLREPQHF.